The next 8 T cell receptor beta chains were all read from a single sample in a study of regulatory T cells. General observations from the study: CD3G-deficient patients' regulatory T cells showed reduced Shannon diversity versus autologous conventional CD4+ and control regulatory cells.

These receptors' targets are unknown. Primers: 52 TRBV forward and 13 TRBJ reverse. Method: immunoSEQ multiplex PCR; TCRdb's copy keeps in-frame clones and lacks some. The profile covers about 3,900 clones, with around 92% appearing a single time and 2.6% taken by the ten largest. Sequencing was done on a sample of CD4+ Tregs sorted from blood. These receptors were taken from a child aged 2-15 years with CD3G deficiency.

This clone was found a few times. The V gene is TRBV5-1, the J gene TRBJ2-3; 7 bases fit TRBD2. Germline CDR1 reads SGHRS; CDR2 reads YFSETQ. The CDR3 spans 15 residues. V lost 0 bases, J lost 6 bases, and 7 bases stayed unmatched. This CDR3 is CASSLAGGTPDTQYF. DNA of the CDR3: TGCGCCAGCAGCTTGGCGGGAGGCACGCCGGATACGCAGTATTTT.

CDR3 nucleotide sequence: TGTGCCAGCTCACCGGGCGGGGGGGAGCAGTTCTTC. Amino acid sequence: CASSPGGGEQFF. The chain joins TRBV18 to TRBJ2-1, with 8 bases fitting TRBD2. Germline V CDR1 and CDR2: KGHSH, LQKENI. The CDR3 sequence is 12 residues long. Trimming removed 3 bases from V and 10 bases from J; junction bases left unmatched: 2. Full variable domain (rest looked up from reference TRBV18 and TRBJ2-1): NAGVMQNPRHLVRRRGQEARLRCSPMKGHSHVYWYRQLPEEGLKFMVYLQKENIIDESGMPKERFSAEFPKEGPSILRIQQVVRGDSAAYFCASSPGGGEQFFGPGTRLTVL.

The chain combines TRBV6-1 with TRBJ1-2; TRBD1 is a possible D gene (5 bases). Germline CDR1 MNHNS, CDR2 SASEGT. The V gene lost 1 base and the J gene lost 6 bases, with 9 bases spanning the gap. This CDR3 is 13 amino acids long. The CDR3 sequence is CASSEVRGDGYTF. As DNA, the CDR3 is TGTGCCAGCAGTGAAGTCCGGGGGGATGGCTACACCTTC.

This clone was seen a single time. This rearrangement joins TRBV7-8 to TRBJ2-7, with D possibly TRBD1 on 5 matching bases. The germline V gene encodes CDR1 SGHVS and CDR2 FQNEAQ. The ends were cut back, 5 bases at V and 2 bases at J, with 13 bases in the middle. The CDR3 has 14 residues. The CDR3: CASSKRQPPYEQYF. The CDR3 region has the DNA TGTGCCAGCAGCAAAAGACAGCCGCCCTACGAGCAGTACTTC.

This chain joins TRBV28 and TRBJ1-1; D is undetermined. Per germline, CDR1 MDHEN and CDR2 SYDVKM. The germline V and J ends were trimmed by 7 bases and 1 base, with 13 bases remaining between them. The CDR3 loop spans 14 amino acids. The CDR3 nucleotides read TGTGCCAGCAACCGGGGTTATACGAACACTGAAGCTTTCTTT. It codes for CASNRGYTNTEAFF. The full variable domain, rest sourced from reference TRBV28 and TRBJ1-1, is DVKVTQSSRYLVKRTGEKVFLECVQDMDHENMFWYRQDPGLGLRLIYFSYDVKMKEKGDIPEGYSVSREKKERFSLILESASTNQTSMYLCASNRGYTNTEAFFGQGTRLTVV.

The gene calls are TRBV28 and TRBJ2-5; 7 positions match TRBD1. From germline, CDR1 is MDHEN and CDR2 SYDVKM. This CDR3 has 15 residues. The V segment lost 6 bases and the J segment 2 bases; nucleotides outside the gene matches: 9. In nucleotides, the CDR3 is TGTGCCAGCAGCCTCGGGACAGTCTCACAAGAGACCCAGTACTTC. Its protein product is CASSLGTVSQETQYF. The full variable domain, completed using reference TRBV28 and TRBJ2-5, is DVKVTQSSRYLVKRTGEKVFLECVQDMDHENMFWYRQDPGLGLRLIYFSYDVKMKEKGDIPEGYSVSREKKERFSLILESASTNQTSMYLCASSLGTVSQETQYFGPGTRLLVL.

The chain uses TRBV6-1 and TRBJ1-5, with 8 bases lining up with TRBD1. V trimming: 4 bases; J trimming: 7 bases; junction bases outside the gene matches: 6. CDR1 is MNHNS, CDR2 SASEGT, per germline. The CDR3 is 14 residues long. The DNA of the CDR3 is TGTGCCAGCAGTGTACAGGGGGGCGGACAGCCCCAGCATTTT. Residues: CASSVQGGGQPQHF.

The chain joins TRBV6-1 to TRBJ2-7; no reliable D call. There are 13 residues in the CDR3. The V gene lost 1 base and the J gene lost 3 bases, with 7 bases spanning the gap. Looked up from germline, CDR1 is MNHNS and CDR2 is SASEGT. The CDR3 DNA sequence: TGTGCCAGCAGTGAAGTTGGGATCTACGAGCAGTACTTC. This translates into CASSEVGIYEQYF.